This is a list of T cell receptor beta chains from one sample in a study of cytomegalovirus exposure and HLA in healthy donors. Here immunoSEQ multiplex PCR was the method, and the copy in TCRdb shows in-frame clones only, minus some. This sample yields around 400,000 clones, of which about nine tenths are seen a single time; roughly 0.75% belongs to the top ten. Sequenced material: PBMCs. The receptors were sampled from a woman younger than 30 in good health and CMV-seronegative. The CDR3 runs from the conserved cysteine through the conserved F or W. The D gene is left open where the match is weak. Size is stated for part of the rows, as once, few or many counts, or as a class when the clone is expanded.

TRBJ2-1 15 TRBV7-9 - TRBD1 CASSADREIYNEQFF TGTGCCAGCAGCGCGGACAGGGAGATTTACAATGAGCAGTTCTTC
TRBJ2-1 15 TRBV11-2 - TRBD1 CASSLDRDRGGEQFF TGTGCCAGCAGCTTAGATAGGGACAGGGGGGGTGAGCAGTTCTTC
TRBJ2-2 14 TRBV19 - TRBD1 CASKDRGSAGELFF TGTGCCAGTAAAGACAGGGGGTCCGCCGGGGAGCTGTTTTTT
TRBJ1-1 12 TRBV28 - - CASAGYPTEAFF TGTGCCAGCGCAGGGTATCCCACTGAAGCTTTCTTT
TRBJ2-7 14 TRBV19 - TRBD1 CASSMGQGAYEQYF TGTGCCAGTAGTATGGGACAGGGCGCCTACGAGCAGTACTTC
TRBJ1-6 17 TRBV25-1 many - CASSEPYGYSYNSPLHF TGTGCCAGCAGTGAACCCTACGGTTACTCCTATAATTCACCCCTCCACTTT
TRBJ1-4 17 TRBV28 - - CASSSYNSPVADEKLFF TGTGCCAGCAGTTCCTATAACTCCCCCGTAGCGGATGAAAAACTGTTTTTT
TRBJ2-7 11 TRBV6-1 - - CASSGGYEQYF TGTGCCAGCAGTGGCGGCTACGAGCAGTACTTC
TRBJ2-7 16 TRBV30 - TRBD2 CAWSDPLLAGGYEQYF TGTGCCTGGAGTGACCCCCTCCTAGCGGGAGGTTACGAGCAGTACTTC
TRBJ2-7 15 TRBV6-5 - TRBD2 CASRQGPVAGVEQYF TGTGCCAGCAGACAGGGACCTGTAGCGGGAGTTGAGCAGTACTTC
TRBJ1-6 13 TRBV30 - TRBD1 CAWSLQGVSPLHF TGTGCCTGGAGTTTACAGGGGGTTTCACCCCTCCACTTT
TRBJ2-1 19 TRBV19 - TRBD2 CASSNPLLAGGTVFNEQFF TGTGCCAGTAGTAACCCGCTGCTGGCGGGGGGGACGGTCTTCAATGAGCAGTTCTTC
TRBJ2-5 13 TRBV9 - - CASSSPYQETQYF TGTGCCAGCAGCTCCCCATACCAAGAGACCCAGTACTTC
TRBJ2-7 14 TRBV7-9 - TRBD1 CASSVGQGAYEQYF TGTGCCAGCAGCGTCGGGCAGGGGGCCTACGAGCAGTACTTC
TRBJ2-7 17 TRBV11-2 - - CASSLSRGRGRTDEQYF TGTGCCAGCAGCTTATCGAGAGGGAGAGGGAGAACGGACGAGCAGTACTTC
TRBJ1-5 16 TRBV6-1 - TRBD1 CASSAWTGAKNQPQHF TGTGCCAGCAGTGCCTGGACAGGGGCGAAGAATCAGCCCCAGCATTTT
TRBJ2-2 19 TRBV19 - - CADLERQLLLLANTGELFF TGTGCCGACCTTGAGAGGCAGCTACTTCTTTTAGCGAACACCGGGGAGCTGTTTTTT
TRBJ2-1 15 TRBV9 - - CASSGGRGSYNEQFF TGTGCCAGCAGCGGAGGGCGCGGATCCTACAATGAGCAGTTCTTC
TRBJ2-7 15 TRBV19 - - CASSTRLAPGYEQYF TGTGCCAGTAGTACTAGACTCGCTCCCGGCTACGAGCAGTACTTC
TRBJ1-1 14 TRBV5-4 - TRBD1 CASSVPGQGAEAFF TGTGCCAGCAGCGTACCGGGACAGGGGGCTGAAGCTTTCTTT
TRBJ2-7 15 TRBV13 - - CASSTQGLPPYEQYF TGTGCCAGCAGCACCCAGGGGCTTCCCCCCTACGAGCAGTACTTC
TRBJ2-1 15 TRBV27 - - CASSLIVGIGHEQFF TGTGCCAGCAGTTTAATCGTCGGGATAGGGCATGAGCAGTTCTTC
TRBJ2-5 13 TRBV5-1 - - CASSFGLQETQYF TGCGCCAGCAGCTTTGGACTTCAAGAGACCCAGTACTTC
TRBJ2-1 16 TRBV9 - TRBD2 CASSVEASGRSHEQFF TGTGCCAGCAGCGTAGAGGCTAGCGGGAGGTCGCATGAGCAGTTCTTC
TRBJ1-5 14 TRBV6-5 - TRBD1 CASRIAQGGQPQHF TGTGCCAGCAGAATCGCACAGGGGGGTCAGCCCCAGCATTTT
TRBJ1-1 16 TRBV19 - TRBD1 CASSILSIGTGTEAFF TGTGCCAGTAGTATCCTATCTATTGGGACAGGTACTGAAGCTTTCTTT
TRBJ2-1 15 TRBV5-1 - - CASSLRAVGYNEQFF TGCGCCAGCAGCTTGCGAGCGGTAGGCTACAATGAGCAGTTCTTC
TRBJ2-7 14 TRBV5-8 - TRBD1 CASSLGGQGGEQYF TGTGCCAGCAGCTTGGGGGGACAGGGGGGCGAGCAGTACTTC
TRBJ2-7 16 TRBV6-1 - TRBD2 CASSEGLAGGTYEQYF TGTGCCAGCAGTGAAGGACTAGCGGGAGGGACCTACGAGCAGTACTTC
TRBJ1-5 15 TRBV28 once - CASVWGRRTNQPQHF TGTGCCAGCGTCTGGGGGCGTAGGACGAATCAGCCCCAGCATTTT
TRBJ1-2 17 TRBV4-1 - TRBD1 CASSQGAWTGVDYGYTF TGCGCCAGCAGCCAAGGGGCGTGGACAGGTGTAGACTATGGCTACACCTTC
TRBJ1-2 15 TRBV28 - TRBD1 CASRVGTGTIYGYTF TGTGCCAGCAGGGTAGGGACAGGAACAATCTATGGCTACACCTTC
TRBJ1-6 15 TRBV5-4 - - CASSLAGGLNSPLHF TGTGCCAGCAGCTTGGCGGGAGGGCTAAATTCACCCCTCCACTTT
TRBJ2-2 15 TRBV2 - - CASSETPSRTGELFF TGTGCCAGCAGTGAAACTCCGAGTCGGACCGGGGAGCTGTTTTTT
TRBJ1-4 15 TRBV27 - - CASSLNPGVYEKLFF TGTGCCAGCAGTTTAAACCCAGGGGTATATGAAAAACTGTTTTTT
TRBJ2-7 16 TRBV28 - TRBD2 CASSLLAGGPTYEQYF TGTGCCAGCAGTCTACTAGCGGGAGGGCCCACCTACGAGCAGTACTTC
TRBJ2-3 16 TRBV4-1 - - CASSQPTASLTDTQYF TGCGCCAGCAGCCAACCGACAGCCTCCCTCACAGATACGCAGTATTTT
TRBJ2-7 11 TRBV2 - - CASETGTRGYF TGTGCCAGCGAAACCGGGACTCGGGGGTACTTC
TRBJ1-3 17 TRBV6-1 - TRBD1 CASSEGWGQSSGNTIYF TGTGCCAGCAGTGAAGGGTGGGGACAGAGCTCTGGAAACACCATATATTTT
TRBJ1-5 15 TRBV30 - - CAWSVLGASNQPQHF TGTGCCTGGAGTGTACTGGGGGCAAGCAATCAGCCCCAGCATTTT
TRBJ2-7 15 TRBV5-1 - TRBD1 CASSLAATGAYEQYF TGCGCCAGCAGCTTGGCGGCGACAGGGGCATACGAGCAGTACTTC
TRBJ1-2 10 TRBV7-9 - - CASSADSYTF TGTGCCAGCAGCGCGGATAGCTACACCTTC
TRBJ1-2 14 TRBV19 - - CASTQEDSVDGYTF TGTGCCAGTACCCAGGAGGATAGCGTGGATGGCTACACCTTC
TRBJ2-1 13 TRBV4-1 - - CASSQDWAPTKIF TGCGCCAGCAGCCAAGATTGGGCCCCAACGAAGATCTTC
TRBJ1-2 14 TRBV10-3 - TRBD1 CASAGTGVSYGYTF TGTGCCTCCGCCGGGACAGGGGTTAGCTATGGCTACACCTTC
TRBJ2-7 15 TRBV19 - TRBD1 CASSRGTGPTYEQYF TGTGCCAGTAGTCGGGGGACAGGTCCTACCTACGAGCAGTACTTC
TRBJ2-2 16 TRBV18 - TRBD1 CASSPVQGATTGELFF TGTGCCAGCTCACCGGTACAGGGGGCGACCACCGGGGAGCTGTTTTTT
TRBJ2-7 12 TRBV6-1 - - CASSEGTYEQYF TGTGCCAGCAGTGAAGGGACTTACGAGCAGTACTTC
TRBJ2-7 15 TRBV2 - TRBD2 CASSELGGGAEEQYF TGTGCCAGCAGTGAACTCGGCGGGGGGGCAGAAGAGCAGTACTTC
TRBJ2-3 17 TRBV9 - - CASSPNQGNSFADTQYF TGTGCCAGCAGCCCGAACCAGGGGAACTCATTTGCAGATACGCAGTATTTT
TRBJ2-2 17 TRBV2 - - CASSRTRAGMVTGELFF TGTGCCAGCAGTAGAACACGGGCAGGGATGGTCACCGGGGAGCTGTTTTTT
TRBJ2-1 14 TRBV4-1 - - CASSQDSGYNEQFF TGCGCCAGCAGCCAAGATTCCGGTTACAATGAGCAGTTCTTC
TRBJ2-1 16 TRBV4-1 - - CASSQVLANPYNEQFF TGCGCCAGCAGCCAAGTGCTAGCTAACCCCTACAATGAGCAGTTCTTC
TRBJ2-1 15 TRBV5-6 - TRBD2 CASSTVGGSRNEQFF TGTGCCAGCAGCACGGTGGGCGGGAGTCGGAATGAGCAGTTCTTC